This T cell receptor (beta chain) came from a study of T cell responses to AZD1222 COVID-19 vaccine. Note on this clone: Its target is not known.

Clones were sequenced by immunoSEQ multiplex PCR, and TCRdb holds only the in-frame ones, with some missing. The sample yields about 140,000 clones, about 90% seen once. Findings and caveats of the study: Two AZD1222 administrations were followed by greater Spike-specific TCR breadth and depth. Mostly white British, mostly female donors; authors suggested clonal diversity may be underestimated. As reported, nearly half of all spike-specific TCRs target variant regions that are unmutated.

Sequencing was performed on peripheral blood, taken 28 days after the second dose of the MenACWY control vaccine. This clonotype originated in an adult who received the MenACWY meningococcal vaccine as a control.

CDR3 region: CASSYSLQNSYEQYF. The CDR3 nucleotides are TGTGCCAGCAGTTACTCGTTACAGAACTCCTACGAGCAGTACTTC. V and J are TRBV6-5 and TRBJ2-7; D is undetermined. V lost 0 bases, J lost 0 bases, and 9 bases lay in between. Germline V gene lookup returns CDR1 MNHEY and CDR2 SVGAGI. This CDR3 comprises 15 residues.